This T cell receptor beta chain was obtained from a study of cytomegalovirus exposure and HLA in healthy donors. Findings and limits, study-wide: With further analysis later on, most CMV-associated TCR beta chains appeared HLA-restricted. The majority of TCR sequences were rare, yet some public TCRs appeared in many donors. Researchers counted around 170 TCR beta chains as cytomegalovirus-associated.

With regard to this clone: Its antigen is unknown.

PCR used 60 Vbeta primers and 13 Jbeta primers. Profiled with immunoSEQ multiplex PCR; TCRdb holds only in-frame clones, not every one. The repertoire holds 95,000 to 150,000 clones, with 73% as singletons. Sequencing was carried out using PBMCs. The receptor was isolated from a man aged 60 to 75 in good health and CMV-seropositive.

The CDR3 loop is CASSQGQTSGGLADTQYF. The CDR3 nucleotides are TGTGCCAGCAGCCAAGGACAAACTAGCGGGGGACTTGCAGATACGCAGTATTTT. The rearrangement uses TRBV4-2 and TRBJ2-3, with 11 bases fitting TRBD2. After removal of 1 base from V and 4 bases from J, the junction contained 10 bases not matched to a gene. CDR3 length: 18 residues. CDR1 is LGHNA and CDR2 is YNFKEQ in the germline V gene.